A selection of T cell receptor beta chains follows, all from one sample in a study of blood T cell repertoires in COVID-19. TCRdb's table, derived via immunoSEQ multiplex PCR, lists solely in-frame clones and lacks some. The sample holds around 450,000 clones, about 90% seen once. Sequencing was performed on PBMCs or T cells enriched from blood (not recorded which). These receptors were obtained from a man aged 18 to 29 who had recovered from COVID-19. Each CDR3 is given with its conserved first and last residue. The order of the fields is J gene, D gene, V gene, clone size, CDR3 DNA, CDR3 protein. The D gene is left open where the match is weak. Size values are once, few and many counts, or a class for expanded clones, and some rows have none.

j_gene: TRBJ1-2; d_gene: -; v_gene: TRBV4-1; abundance: -; CDR3nt: TGCGCCAGCAGCCAAGATCGACAGGAAAACTATGGCTACACCTTC; CDR3aa: CASSQDRQENYGYTF
j_gene: TRBJ1-3; d_gene: -; v_gene: TRBV5-5; abundance: -; CDR3nt: TGTGCCAGCAGCCCCTCCAGGGACACCATATATTTT; CDR3aa: CASSPSRDTIYF
j_gene: TRBJ1-5; d_gene: -; v_gene: TRBV9; abundance: -; CDR3nt: TGTGCCAGCAGCGGGCAGGGGTTTTCAAATCAGCCCCAGCATTTT; CDR3aa: CASSGQGFSNQPQHF
j_gene: TRBJ1-1; d_gene: -; v_gene: TRBV5-4; abundance: -; CDR3nt: TGTGCCAGCAGCTTCGGAGGCCTGAACACTGAAGCTTTCTTT; CDR3aa: CASSFGGLNTEAFF
j_gene: TRBJ1-4; d_gene: TRBD1; v_gene: TRBV30; abundance: -; CDR3nt: TGTGCCGGTAACAGGGGTGGTGAAAAACTGTTTTTT; CDR3aa: CAGNRGGEKLFF
j_gene: TRBJ2-7; d_gene: -; v_gene: TRBV9; abundance: once; CDR3nt: TGTGCCAGCAGCGAGCCCCCGGGACACGACTACGAGCAGTACTTC; CDR3aa: CASSEPPGHDYEQYF
j_gene: TRBJ2-3; d_gene: TRBD2; v_gene: TRBV4-1; abundance: -; CDR3nt: TGCGCCAGCAGTACGGGGGGGACAGATACGCAGTATTTT; CDR3aa: CASSTGGTDTQYF
j_gene: TRBJ1-2; d_gene: TRBD1; v_gene: TRBV7-9; abundance: once; CDR3nt: TGTGCCAGCAGCTTAGCGCAGGGGGGCTATGGCTACACCTTC; CDR3aa: CASSLAQGGYGYTF
j_gene: TRBJ1-1; d_gene: -; v_gene: TRBV7-6; abundance: -; CDR3nt: TGTGCCAGCAGCTTATCCTTTTCCAGAACGGAGCCTTTCTTT; CDR3aa: CASSLSFSRTEPFF
j_gene: TRBJ1-4; d_gene: -; v_gene: TRBV5-8; abundance: -; CDR3nt: TGTGCCAGCAGGGACAGCCGAACTAATGAAAAACTGTTTTTT; CDR3aa: CASRDSRTNEKLFF
j_gene: TRBJ2-1; d_gene: TRBD1; v_gene: TRBV19; abundance: -; CDR3nt: TGTGCCAGTACCCGAGGACAGGGCTCCTACAATGAGCAGTTCTTC; CDR3aa: CASTRGQGSYNEQFF
j_gene: TRBJ2-1; d_gene: TRBD2; v_gene: TRBV5-4; abundance: -; CDR3nt: TGTGCCAGCAGCCGAAGCGGGGGGGAAACTCTTGGGCAGTTCTTC; CDR3aa: CASSRSGGETLGQFF
j_gene: TRBJ1-3; d_gene: -; v_gene: TRBV18; abundance: -; CDR3nt: TGTGCCAGCTCTTCCGGGACTAAGAGCTCTGGAAACACCATATATTTT; CDR3aa: CASSSGTKSSGNTIYF
j_gene: TRBJ2-3; d_gene: -; v_gene: TRBV5-5; abundance: once; CDR3nt: TGTGCCAGCAGCTTGGCAAGCGGGCGAAGCACAGATACGCAGTATTTT; CDR3aa: CASSLASGRSTDTQYF
j_gene: TRBJ1-4; d_gene: -; v_gene: TRBV19; abundance: -; CDR3nt: TGTGCCAGTAGTATACCCACCGGGCGCAGGGTGGAGGAAAAACTGTTTTTT; CDR3aa: CASSIPTGRRVEEKLFF
j_gene: TRBJ2-2; d_gene: -; v_gene: TRBV5-6; abundance: -; CDR3nt: TGTGCCAGCAGCCCAGGGTGGAACACCGGGGAGCTGTTTTTT; CDR3aa: CASSPGWNTGELFF
j_gene: TRBJ2-7; d_gene: TRBD2; v_gene: TRBV9; abundance: -; CDR3nt: TGTGCCAGCAGCGTAGGCTTGGGGAGCGGGAGCCACTACGAGCAGTACTTC; CDR3aa: CASSVGLGSGSHYEQYF
j_gene: TRBJ1-1; d_gene: -; v_gene: TRBV5-4; abundance: -; CDR3nt: TGTGCCAGCAGCTTGTTTACAGGTTTGAACACTGAAGCTTTCTTT; CDR3aa: CASSLFTGLNTEAFF
j_gene: TRBJ2-7; d_gene: TRBD1; v_gene: TRBV4-1; abundance: -; CDR3nt: TGCGCCAGCAGTCATAAGACAGGGGAAATTGGCGAGCAGTACTTC; CDR3aa: CASSHKTGEIGEQYF
j_gene: TRBJ1-6; d_gene: TRBD1; v_gene: TRBV6-5; abundance: -; CDR3nt: TGTGCCACCTGCCGTGACAGGGGAGGTTCACCCCTCCACTTT; CDR3aa: CATCRDRGGSPLHF
j_gene: TRBJ2-7; d_gene: TRBD1; v_gene: TRBV11-2; abundance: -; CDR3nt: TGTGCCAGCAGCCATGGACAGGGCGAGGGGGAGCAGTACTTC; CDR3aa: CASSHGQGEGEQYF
j_gene: TRBJ2-1; d_gene: TRBD2; v_gene: TRBV5-4; abundance: -; CDR3nt: TGTGCCAGCAGAATCGGACTAGCGGGGGAAAATGAGCAGTTCTTC; CDR3aa: CASRIGLAGENEQFF
j_gene: TRBJ1-1; d_gene: -; v_gene: TRBV6-1; abundance: -; CDR3nt: TGTGCCAGCAGTGAATTCGCGGCCAGCACTGAAGCTTTCTTT; CDR3aa: CASSEFAASTEAFF
j_gene: TRBJ2-3; d_gene: -; v_gene: TRBV11-2; abundance: -; CDR3nt: TGTGCCAGCAGCCCTACGATCCCACCTGGAGATACGCAGTATTTT; CDR3aa: CASSPTIPPGDTQYF
j_gene: TRBJ2-2; d_gene: -; v_gene: TRBV5-1; abundance: -; CDR3nt: TGCGCCAGCAGCTTGGCCGGGACACCGAACACCGGGGAGCTGTTTTTT; CDR3aa: CASSLAGTPNTGELFF
j_gene: TRBJ2-1; d_gene: -; v_gene: TRBV2; abundance: -; CDR3nt: TGTGCCAGCAGGGGCGTCAATGAGCAGTTCTTC; CDR3aa: CASRGVNEQFF
j_gene: TRBJ1-2; d_gene: -; v_gene: TRBV3-1/TRBV3-2; abundance: -; CDR3nt: TGTGCCAGCAGCCAAGAGGGAGGTTATTATGGCTACACCTTC; CDR3aa: CASSQEGGYYGYTF
j_gene: TRBJ2-5; d_gene: -; v_gene: TRBV5-1; abundance: once; CDR3nt: TGCGCCAGCAGAGGGGAAGAGACCCAGTACTTC; CDR3aa: CASRGEETQYF
j_gene: TRBJ1-5; d_gene: -; v_gene: TRBV4-1; abundance: -; CDR3nt: TGCGCCAGCAGCCAAGAGGGACAACAGCCCCAGCATTTT; CDR3aa: CASSQEGQQPQHF
j_gene: TRBJ1-1; d_gene: TRBD1; v_gene: TRBV4-1; abundance: -; CDR3nt: TGCGCCAGCAGCCAAGATCTCATTTCGGGACAGGTGAACACTGAAGCTTTCTTT; CDR3aa: CASSQDLISGQVNTEAFF
j_gene: TRBJ1-1; d_gene: -; v_gene: TRBV21-1; abundance: -; CDR3nt: TGTGCCAGCAGAAAGGACAGAACTCACACTGAAGCTTTCTTT; CDR3aa: CASRKDRTHTEAFF
j_gene: TRBJ2-1; d_gene: TRBD1; v_gene: TRBV18; abundance: -; CDR3nt: TGTGCCAGCTCACCGGATTGGCAGGGGGTTAACAATGAGCAGTTCTTC; CDR3aa: CASSPDWQGVNNEQFF
j_gene: TRBJ2-6; d_gene: -; v_gene: TRBV2; abundance: -; CDR3nt: TGTGCCAGCAGACCAGGCCTCTCTGGGGCCAACGTCCTGACTTTC; CDR3aa: CASRPGLSGANVLTF
j_gene: TRBJ1-1; d_gene: -; v_gene: TRBV5-1; abundance: -; CDR3nt: TGCGCCAGCACCCGAGAGGGAGCTGAAGCTTTCTTT; CDR3aa: CASTREGAEAFF
j_gene: TRBJ1-1; d_gene: TRBD1; v_gene: TRBV27; abundance: -; CDR3nt: TGTGCCAGCAGTCACGGGACAGCCAACACTGAAGCTTTCTTT; CDR3aa: CASSHGTANTEAFF
j_gene: TRBJ2-7; d_gene: -; v_gene: TRBV3-1/TRBV3-2; abundance: few; CDR3nt: TGTGCCAGCAGCCAAGCGGGGAGCTCTGGCGAGCAGTACTTC; CDR3aa: CASSQAGSSGEQYF